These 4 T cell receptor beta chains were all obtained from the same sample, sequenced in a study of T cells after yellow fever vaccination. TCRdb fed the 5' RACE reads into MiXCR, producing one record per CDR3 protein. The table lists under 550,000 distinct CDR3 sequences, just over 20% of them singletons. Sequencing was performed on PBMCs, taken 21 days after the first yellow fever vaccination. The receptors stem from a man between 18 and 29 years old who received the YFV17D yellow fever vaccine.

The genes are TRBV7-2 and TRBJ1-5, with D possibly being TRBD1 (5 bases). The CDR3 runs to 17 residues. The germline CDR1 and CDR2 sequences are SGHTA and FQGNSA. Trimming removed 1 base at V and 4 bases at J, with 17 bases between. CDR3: CASSLGLPGPQNQPQHF. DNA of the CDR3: TGTGCCAGCAGCTTAGGGTTGCCAGGGCCACAGAATCAGCCCCAGCATTTT.

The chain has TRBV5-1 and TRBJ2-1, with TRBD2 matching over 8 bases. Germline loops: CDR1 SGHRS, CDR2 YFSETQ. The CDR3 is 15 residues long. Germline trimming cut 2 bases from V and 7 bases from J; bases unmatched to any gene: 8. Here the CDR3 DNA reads TGCGCCAGCAGCTTTCCGGGACTAGGAAAGAATGAGCAGTTCTTC. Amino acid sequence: CASSFPGLGKNEQFF.

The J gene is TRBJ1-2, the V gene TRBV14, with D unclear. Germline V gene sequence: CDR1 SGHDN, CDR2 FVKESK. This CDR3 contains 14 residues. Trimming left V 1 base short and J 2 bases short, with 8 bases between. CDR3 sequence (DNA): TGTGCCAGCAGCCAAGTGGGAGCGAACTATGGCTACACCTTC. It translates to CASSQVGANYGYTF.

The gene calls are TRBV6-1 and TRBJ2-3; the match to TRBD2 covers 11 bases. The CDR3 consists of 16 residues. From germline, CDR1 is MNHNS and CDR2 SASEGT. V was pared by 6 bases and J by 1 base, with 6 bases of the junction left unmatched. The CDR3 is CASSTLSGGGTDTQYF. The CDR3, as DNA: TGTGCCAGCAGCACCCTTAGCGGGGGGGGCACAGATACGCAGTATTTT.